Listed below are T cell receptor beta chains from one sample, sequenced in a study of blood T cell repertoires in COVID-19. Only in-frame clones appear in the TCRdb table, and some are missing; sequencing was by immunoSEQ multiplex PCR. The sample records about 220,000 clones, about 86% being singletons. The sequencing input was PBMCs or T cells enriched from blood (not recorded which). The receptors were sampled from a woman aged 40 to 49 with acute COVID-19. The CDR3 runs from the conserved cysteine through the conserved F or W. The order of the fields is V gene, J gene, clone size, D gene, CDR3 protein, CDR3 DNA. A D gene is named only where the DNA matches it firmly. Expanded clones get a size class; other rows say once, few or many, or leave the size out.

v_call: TRBV28; j_call: TRBJ2-3; clone_size: -; d_call: -; cdr3_aa: CASSLDPKAGTQYF; cdr3_nt: TGTGCCAGCAGTTTAGACCCTAAAGCAGGAACGCAGTATTTT
v_call: TRBV5-4; j_call: TRBJ2-1; clone_size: -; d_call: TRBD1; cdr3_aa: CASSSGTALSPKFF; cdr3_nt: TGTGCCAGCAGCTCCGGGACAGCATTGTCTCCGAAGTTCTTC
v_call: TRBV11-1; j_call: TRBJ2-2; clone_size: -; d_call: TRBD1; cdr3_aa: CASSQDRGGGELFF; cdr3_nt: TGTGCCAGCAGTCAGGACAGGGGAGGCGGGGAGCTGTTTTTT
v_call: TRBV5-1; j_call: TRBJ2-1; clone_size: few; d_call: -; cdr3_aa: CASSLNSRDEQFF; cdr3_nt: TGCGCCAGCAGCTTGAACAGCCGCGATGAGCAGTTCTTC
v_call: TRBV2; j_call: TRBJ2-7; clone_size: -; d_call: -; cdr3_aa: CASSDGGSYEQYF; cdr3_nt: TGTGCCAGCAGTGACGGGGGTTCCTACGAGCAGTACTTC
v_call: TRBV7-9; j_call: TRBJ1-3; clone_size: -; d_call: -; cdr3_aa: CASSFSGTGNTIYF; cdr3_nt: TGTGCCAGCAGCTTCTCGGGGACTGGAAACACCATATATTTT
v_call: TRBV30; j_call: TRBJ1-1; clone_size: -; d_call: TRBD1; cdr3_aa: CAWRQTGDFEAFF; cdr3_nt: TGTGCCTGGAGGCAGACAGGGGATTTTGAAGCTTTCTTT
v_call: TRBV6-1; j_call: TRBJ2-7; clone_size: -; d_call: -; cdr3_aa: CASSEEGLAYEQYF; cdr3_nt: TGTGCCAGCAGTGAAGAGGGGCTGGCCTACGAGCAGTACTTC
v_call: TRBV7-2; j_call: TRBJ2-3; clone_size: few; d_call: -; cdr3_aa: CASSQGGPPAGEDTQYF; cdr3_nt: TGTGCCAGCAGTCAAGGAGGGCCTCCGGCCGGTGAGGATACGCAGTATTTT
v_call: TRBV7-7; j_call: TRBJ2-1; clone_size: -; d_call: -; cdr3_aa: CASSEGEGPYNEQFF; cdr3_nt: TGTGCCAGCAGCGAGGGGGAGGGGCCATACAATGAGCAGTTCTTC
v_call: TRBV9; j_call: TRBJ2-7; clone_size: -; d_call: -; cdr3_aa: CASSVTDRPYEQYF; cdr3_nt: TGTGCCAGCAGCGTGACCGACAGGCCCTACGAGCAGTACTTC
v_call: TRBV19; j_call: TRBJ1-2; clone_size: -; d_call: -; cdr3_aa: CATHSSPNGYTF; cdr3_nt: TGTGCCACTCACTCCTCCCCAAATGGCTACACCTTC
v_call: TRBV6-5; j_call: TRBJ2-6; clone_size: -; d_call: -; cdr3_aa: CASRAPGANVLTF; cdr3_nt: TGTGCCAGCAGGGCCCCTGGGGCCAACGTCCTGACTTTC
v_call: TRBV5-1; j_call: TRBJ2-1; clone_size: -; d_call: TRBD2; cdr3_aa: CASSLGLAGDTGKNEQFF; cdr3_nt: TGCGCCAGCAGCTTGGGACTAGCGGGAGATACGGGGAAAAATGAGCAGTTCTTC
v_call: TRBV9; j_call: TRBJ2-1; clone_size: once; d_call: TRBD2; cdr3_aa: CASSGGLAGSYNEQFF; cdr3_nt: TGTGCCAGCAGCGGGGGACTAGCGGGGTCCTACAATGAGCAGTTCTTC
v_call: TRBV16; j_call: TRBJ1-1; clone_size: -; d_call: -; cdr3_aa: CASSQFTGVNTEAFF; cdr3_nt: TGTGCCAGCAGCCAATTCACGGGTGTGAACACTGAAGCTTTCTTT
v_call: TRBV18; j_call: TRBJ2-3; clone_size: -; d_call: TRBD2; cdr3_aa: CASSPLASGGLSTDTQYF; cdr3_nt: TGTGCCAGCTCACCACTGGCTAGCGGGGGCCTAAGCACAGATACGCAGTATTTT
v_call: TRBV24-1; j_call: TRBJ2-3; clone_size: -; d_call: -; cdr3_aa: CATSDPSVTDTQYF; cdr3_nt: TGTGCCACCAGTGATCCATCAGTTACAGATACGCAGTATTTT
v_call: TRBV19; j_call: TRBJ2-3; clone_size: -; d_call: -; cdr3_aa: CASSPETDTQYF; cdr3_nt: TGTGCCAGTAGTCCGGAGACAGATACGCAGTATTTT
v_call: TRBV2; j_call: TRBJ1-1; clone_size: -; d_call: -; cdr3_aa: CASRMRGGLNTEAFF; cdr3_nt: TGTGCCAGCAGGATGAGGGGGGGATTGAACACTGAAGCTTTCTTT
v_call: TRBV2; j_call: TRBJ1-2; clone_size: -; d_call: TRBD1; cdr3_aa: CASSRGTGGYGYTF; cdr3_nt: TGTGCCAGCAGCCGGGGGACAGGGGGCTATGGCTACACCTTC
v_call: TRBV3-1/TRBV3-2; j_call: TRBJ1-1; clone_size: -; d_call: -; cdr3_aa: CASSQPLLARGLTEAFF; cdr3_nt: TGTGCCAGCAGCCAACCCCTTCTGGCCAGGGGCCTCACTGAAGCTTTCTTT
v_call: TRBV10-2; j_call: TRBJ1-3; clone_size: -; d_call: -; cdr3_aa: CASSEPLTDISGNTIYF; cdr3_nt: TGCGCCAGCAGTGAGCCCCTTACAGACATCTCTGGAAACACCATATATTTT
v_call: TRBV3-1/TRBV3-2; j_call: TRBJ2-7; clone_size: few; d_call: -; cdr3_aa: CASSDYYEQYF; cdr3_nt: TGTGCCAGCAGCGACTACTACGAGCAGTACTTC
v_call: TRBV7-8; j_call: TRBJ1-2; clone_size: -; d_call: TRBD1; cdr3_aa: CASSMTGTGDYGYTF; cdr3_nt: TGTGCCAGCAGCATGACCGGGACAGGGGACTATGGCTACACCTTC
v_call: TRBV11-2; j_call: TRBJ2-7; clone_size: -; d_call: TRBD1; cdr3_aa: CASSFRTGSQDEQYF; cdr3_nt: TGTGCCAGCAGCTTCCGGACAGGGTCTCAGGACGAGCAGTACTTC
v_call: TRBV30; j_call: TRBJ2-7; clone_size: -; d_call: -; cdr3_aa: CAWSVLPFYEQYF; cdr3_nt: TGTGCCTGGAGTGTACTACCATTCTACGAGCAGTACTTC
v_call: TRBV5-1; j_call: TRBJ1-1; clone_size: -; d_call: TRBD1; cdr3_aa: CASSLGPGQGAMNTEAFF; cdr3_nt: TGCGCCAGCAGCTTGGGGCCGGGACAGGGAGCCATGAACACTGAAGCTTTCTTT
v_call: TRBV19; j_call: TRBJ1-1; clone_size: -; d_call: -; cdr3_aa: CASSYGSSGRAFF; cdr3_nt: TGTGCCAGTAGCTACGGGAGCAGTGGAAGGGCTTTCTTT
v_call: TRBV28; j_call: TRBJ1-2; clone_size: -; d_call: -; cdr3_aa: CASSSPNGASYGYTF; cdr3_nt: TGTGCCAGCAGTTCCCCCAATGGGGCGAGCTATGGCTACACCTTC
v_call: TRBV19; j_call: TRBJ2-2; clone_size: -; d_call: -; cdr3_aa: CASLAERNTGELFF; cdr3_nt: TGTGCCAGCTTAGCGGAGCGAAACACCGGGGAGCTGTTTTTT
v_call: TRBV19; j_call: TRBJ2-3; clone_size: -; d_call: TRBD1; cdr3_aa: CASSIPGQGLYTQYF; cdr3_nt: TGTGCCAGTAGTATCCCGGGACAGGGGTTGTATACGCAGTATTTT
v_call: TRBV28; j_call: TRBJ2-5; clone_size: -; d_call: TRBD1; cdr3_aa: CASSPLGQVGETQYF; cdr3_nt: TGTGCCAGCAGTCCCTTGGGACAGGTTGGGGAGACCCAGTACTTC
v_call: TRBV6-1; j_call: TRBJ2-3; clone_size: -; d_call: -; cdr3_aa: CASSAASPTDTQYF; cdr3_nt: TGTGCCAGCAGTGCCGCGTCCCCCACAGATACGCAGTATTTT
v_call: TRBV10-3; j_call: TRBJ2-3; clone_size: -; d_call: TRBD1; cdr3_aa: CAISSGGQGSTDTQYF; cdr3_nt: TGTGCCATCAGTAGTGGGGGACAGGGGAGCACAGATACGCAGTATTTT
v_call: TRBV4-1; j_call: TRBJ2-1; clone_size: -; d_call: TRBD2; cdr3_aa: CASSSLGGRGHNEQFF; cdr3_nt: TGCGCCAGCAGCTCCCTCGGCGGGAGAGGCCACAATGAGCAGTTCTTC
v_call: TRBV11-2; j_call: TRBJ2-3; clone_size: few; d_call: -; cdr3_aa: CASREGEWHTSTDTQYF; cdr3_nt: TGTGCCAGCAGGGAGGGAGAGTGGCACACCTCCACAGATACGCAGTATTTT